The 25 T cell receptor beta chains given below trace back to one sample, sequenced in a study of CD8+CD57+ T cells in acquired aplastic anemia. For sequencing, patients were chosen who had shown expansion of CD8+CD57+ cells by flow cytometry. The template for TCR beta VDJ and CDR3 sequence profiling was genomic DNA. From the reads, TCRdb called clonotypes with MiXCR, one entry per CDR3 protein. In the table there are about 160,000 distinct CDR3 sequences, more than 45% of which are singletons. The sequenced sample consisted of sorted CD4+, CD8+, or CD8+CD57+ T cells (not recorded which) from PBMCs. These TCRs come from a human donor with aplastic anemia.

The chain has TRBV28 and TRBJ2-3; D is unclear. This CDR3 is 13 amino acids long. CDR1 MDHEN and CDR2 SYDVKM come from the germline V gene. Trimming shortened V by 6 bases and J by 2 bases, and 9 bases separated the two germline ends. This chain's CDR3 is CASSFQNTDTQYF. CDR3 in DNA: TGTGCCAGCAGCTTCCAGAACACAGATACGCAGTATTTT.

At least ten counts were recorded for this clonotype. The chain uses TRBV5-6 and TRBJ2-7, with a weak D call TRBD1 (6 bases). CDR1 and CDR2 (germline): SGHDT, YYEEEE. CDR3 length equals 15 residues. The V gene lost 0 bases and the J gene lost 6 bases, with 16 bases spanning the gap. CDR3 protein: CASSLGGGSLPEQYF. The CDR3 nucleotides are TGTGCCAGCAGCTTGGGAGGGGGTAGTTTGCCCGAGCAGTACTTC. Full variable domain (rest looked up from reference TRBV5-6 and TRBJ2-7): DAGVTQSPTHLIKTRGQQVTLRCSPKSGHDTVSWYQQALGQGPQFIFQYYEEEERQRGNFPDRFSGHQFPNYSSELNVNALLLGDSALYLCASSLGGGSLPEQYFGPGTRLTVT.

The chain joins TRBV18 to TRBJ1-5; no reliable D call. Deletions cut 4 bases from V and 5 bases from J, with 9 bases between. There are 13 residues in the CDR3. The germline gives CDR1 KGHSH, CDR2 LQKENI. The CDR3 spells CASSRDVYQPQHF. CDR3 coding DNA: TGTGCCAGCTCACGAGATGTGTATCAGCCCCAGCATTTT.

This clonotype came up many times. The chain has TRBV7-2 and TRBJ2-1; 10 positions agree with TRBD2. The CDR3 is 16 residues long. V lost 5 bases and J lost 6; bases outside the gene matches: 10. The V gene's germline CDR1 is SGHTA and CDR2 FQGNSA. In DNA, the CDR3 is TGTGCCAGCAGCCCATCTAGCGGGAGTACCCCCAATGAGCAGTTCTTC. Protein: CASSPSSGSTPNEQFF. The variable domain in full, with the rest retrieved from reference TRBV7-2 and TRBJ2-1, is GAGVSQSPSNKVTEKGKDVELRCDPISGHTALYWYRQSLGQGLEFLIYFQGNSAPDKSGLPSDRFSAERTGGSVSTLTIQRTQQEDSAVYLCASSPSSGSTPNEQFFGPGTRLTVL.

This chain uses TRBV10-2 with TRBJ2-5; the D gene is possibly TRBD2 (5 bases). This CDR3 is built from 12 residues. V lost 4 bases, J lost 5 bases, and 8 bases lay in between. Germline-derived CDR1 and CDR2 are WSHSY and SAAADI. As DNA, the CDR3 is TGCGCCAGCAGTGGGACTTGGGAGACCCAGTACTTC. This sequence encodes CASSGTWETQYF.

The genes are TRBV29-1 and TRBJ2-5, with 10 bases that match TRBD2. There are 14 residues in the CDR3. V lost 8 bases and J lost 5; bases outside the gene matches: 11. CDR1 and CDR2 (germline): SQVTM, ANQGSEA. CDR3 residues: CSHASGRGEETQYF. The CDR3 DNA follows: TGCAGCCACGCTAGCGGGAGAGGGGAGGAGACCCAGTACTTC.

This clonotype was observed many times. The chain combines TRBV12-3 or TRBV12-4 with TRBJ1-6, with 7 bases fitting TRBD1. CDR3 size: 14 residues. V trimming: 3 bases; J trimming: 9 bases; junction bases outside the gene matches: 5. The CDR3 protein is CASSFRQGSSPLHF. The CDR3 DNA reads TGTGCCAGCAGTTTTAGACAGGGAAGTTCACCCCTCCACTTT.

This clonotype was observed once. CDR3 protein: CASRTQVGTEAFF. The CDR3 region has the DNA TGTGCCAGCAGAACCCAAGTAGGTACTGAAGCTTTCTTT. The rearrangement uses TRBV2 and TRBJ1-1; unclear D gene. Germline V lookup: CDR1 SNHLY, CDR2 FYNNEI. V shed 6 bases and J shed 5 bases, with 13 bases lying between them. The CDR3 runs 13 residues.

The chain links TRBV2 to TRBJ2-7; maybe TRBD1 (5 bases). The better agreement between TRBJ2-1 and the DNA end casts doubt on the J call. Germline V CDR1 and CDR2: SNHLY, FYNNEI. The CDR3 loop spans 14 amino acids. The chain's CDR3 is CASSGEDSSYEQFF. The CDR3 nucleotides read TGTGCCAGCAGTGGGGAAGACAGTTCCTACGAGCAGTTCTTC.

This clonotype was counted only a few times. The V and J genes are TRBV10-3 and TRBJ2-5; D gene uncertain. Deletions cut 6 bases from V and 5 bases from J, with 7 bases between. The CDR3 loop spans 11 amino acids. Germline CDR1 and CDR2: ENHRY and SYGVKD. The CDR3 nucleotides read TGTGCCATCAGGGTCTTGGAGACCCAGTACTTC. As protein: CAIRVLETQYF.

This clonotype showed up many times. This sequence joins TRBV7-2 and TRBJ2-3; 8 bases are shared with TRBD1. The V segment lost 5 bases and the J segment 5 bases; nucleotides outside the gene matches: 15. From germline, CDR1 is SGHTA and CDR2 FQGNSA. The CDR3 length is 17 residues. In DNA form, the CDR3 reads TGTGCCAGCAGCCCCTACCAACCAGGGGGCGTTGGAGATACGCAGTATTTT. Protein sequence: CASSPYQPGGVGDTQYF.

This clonotype was counted many times. The chain employs TRBV3-1 and TRBJ2-1; D gene uncertain. The CDR3 has 13 amino acids. Trimming removed 1 base at V and 10 bases at J, with 11 bases between. In germline, CDR1 is LGHDT, CDR2 YNNKEL (reference sequence). As DNA, the CDR3 is TGTGCCAGCAGCCAAGCAACTCGTTGGGAGCAGTTCTTC. Protein sequence: CASSQATRWEQFF.

The chain recombines TRBV18 with TRBJ2-2; D perhaps matches TRBD2 (6 bases). The germline gives CDR1 KGHSH, CDR2 LQKENI. Trimming cost V 4 bases and J 4 bases, with 16 bases left between them. The CDR3 loop spans 16 amino acids. DNA of the CDR3: TGTGCCAGCTCACGAACCAGGGAGGCGAGCACCGGGGAGCTGTTTTTT. Translated: CASSRTREASTGELFF. Full variable domain (remainder filled in from reference TRBV18 and TRBJ2-2): NAGVMQNPRHLVRRRGQEARLRCSPMKGHSHVYWYRQLPEEGLKFMVYLQKENIIDESGMPKERFSAEFPKEGPSILRIQQVVRGDSAAYFCASSRTREASTGELFFGEGSRLTVL.

This clonotype was seen ten or more times. J is TRBJ1-4 and V is TRBV20-1; 10 nucleotides align to TRBD1. The V and J ends lost 0 bases and 8 bases, in that order; junction bases with no gene match: 9. The germline V gene encodes CDR1 DFQATT and CDR2 SNEGSKA (reference sequence). This CDR3 has 16 residues. The CDR3 DNA reads TGCAGTGCTAGAGAAACTGGGGGACAGGGGCGCGAAAAACTGTTTTTT. Residues: CSARETGGQGREKLFF.

This clonotype has a count of ten or more. This chain connects TRBV27 to TRBJ2-7; 7 nucleotides agree with TRBD1. Germline CDR1 MNHEY, CDR2 SMNVEV (reference sequence). After removal of 8 bases from V and 4 bases from J, the junction contained 11 bases not matched to a gene. CDR3 size: 14 residues. The CDR3 region is CASESLDRPYEQYF. The CDR3 region has the DNA TGTGCCAGCGAGTCCCTGGACAGGCCTTACGAGCAGTACTTC.

Regarding this clonotype: A much bigger clone sits one base away, suggesting this may be a read error. The chain uses TRBV12-3 or TRBV12-4 and TRBJ2-2, with D possibly TRBD2 on 5 matching bases. The V end lost 6 bases, the J end lost 6 bases, and 11 bases lay between the germline ends. The CDR3 has 13 amino acids. CDR3 sequence (DNA): TGTGCCAGCAGCCGCGGCGGGCCCGGGGAGCTGTTTTTT. Translating gives CASSRGGPGELFF.

The chain is built from TRBV12-3 or TRBV12-4 and TRBJ2-7, with TRBD1 matching 7 bases. This CDR3 has 15 residues. With V trimmed by 7 bases and J by 3 bases, 12 bases remained unmatched. For the CDR3, the DNA is TGTGCCAGCACCAAGACTCCGGGACAGCTCTACGAGCAGTACTTC. Its translation: CASTKTPGQLYEQYF.

This clonotype was seen more than once but under ten times. The J gene is TRBJ2-6, the V gene TRBV2; D ambiguous. V lost 9 bases and J lost 0, with 6 bases in between. This CDR3 region has 13 residues. Germline values: CDR1 SNHLY, CDR2 FYNNEI. Here the CDR3 DNA reads TGTGCCAGAACCTTCTCTGGGGCCAACGTCCTGACTTTC. This codes for CARTFSGANVLTF.

There are many counts of this clonotype. The chain couples TRBV19 to TRBJ1-1, with D maybe TRBD1 (5 bases). The CDR3 sequence is 13 residues long. CDR1 is LNHDA and CDR2 is SQIVND in the germline V gene (reference sequence). The V end was cut by 3 bases, the J end by 11 bases, with 16 bases between. CDR3 bases: TGTGCCAGTAGTATTGACGCAGGGAATACGGCTTTCTTT. As protein: CASSIDAGNTAFF.

In its sample, this clonotype was seen many times. The chain employs TRBV5-1 and TRBJ2-2; D not resolved. Per the germline V gene, CDR1 is SGHRS and CDR2 is YFSETQ. The CDR3 contains 13 residues. Trimming took off 4 bases at V and 4 bases at J, with 8 bases between the two ends. Written as DNA, the CDR3 is TGCGCCAGCAGCAGTCTGAGCACCGGGGAGCTGTTTTTT. Its protein is CASSSLSTGELFF. The complete variable domain, with remaining parts taken from reference TRBV5-1 and TRBJ2-2, reads KAGVTQTPRYLIKTRGQQVTLSCSPISGHRSVSWYQQTPGQGLQFLFEYFSETQRNKGNFPGRFSGRQFSNSRSEMNVSTLELGDSALYLCASSSLSTGELFFGEGSRLTVL.

This clonotype was detected once. The V and J genes are TRBV5-1 and TRBJ2-7; weak D call: TRBD1 (6 bases). The V gene lost 3 bases and the J gene lost 2 bases, with 15 bases spanning the gap. Germline CDR1 and CDR2: SGHRS and YFSETQ. This CDR3 region has 15 residues. CDR3 nucleotides: TGCGCCAGCAGCTCTTACCCACAGGGCCCCTACGAGCAGTACTTC. Translation: CASSSYPQGPYEQYF. Based on the CDR3 plus reference TRBV5-1 and TRBJ2-7, the full variable domain is KAGVTQTPRYLIKTRGQQVTLSCSPISGHRSVSWYQQTPGQGLQFLFEYFSETQRNKGNFPGRFSGRQFSNSRSEMNVSTLELGDSALYLCASSSYPQGPYEQYFGPGTRLTVT.

The rearrangement uses TRBV2 and TRBJ2-7, with a possible D match to TRBD2 (6 bases). Trimming pared 6 bases from V and 0 bases from J, leaving 9 bases between. The CDR3 totals 13 residues. Germline CDR1 SNHLY, CDR2 FYNNEI. In DNA form, the CDR3 reads TGTGCCAGCAGGGGACTCTCCTCCTACGAGCAGTACTTC. Its translation is CASRGLSSYEQYF.

This sequence joins TRBV29-1 and TRBJ2-3; TRBD1 aligns across 8 bases. Germline assignment: CDR1 SQVTM and CDR2 ANQGSEA. The V gene end was trimmed by 3 bases and the J gene end by 8 bases; junction bases not matched to a gene: 7. The CDR3 extends over 13 amino acids. The CDR3 reads CSVEAGGAGTQYF. The CDR3 DNA reads as TGCAGCGTTGAGGCAGGGGGCGCAGGTACGCAGTATTTT.

The V and J genes are TRBV2 and TRBJ1-1; the D gene is possibly TRBD1 (5 bases). Trimming left V 7 bases short and J 5 bases short, with 14 bases between. This CDR3 spans 13 amino acids. Germline CDR1 SNHLY, CDR2 FYNNEI. The DNA for the CDR3 is TGTGCCAGCAAGAGTCAGGGAATAACTGAAGCTTTCTTT. It yields the protein CASKSQGITEAFF.

This clonotype was observed at least ten times. V is TRBV7-9 and J is TRBJ1-1; perhaps TRBD1 as D (5 bases). The CDR3 runs to 15 residues. Germline CDR1 is SEHNR and CDR2 is FQNEAQ (reference sequence). V was trimmed by 5 bases and J by 5 bases, leaving 18 bases between them. For the CDR3, the DNA is TGTGCCAGCAGCCCGGTGCCGGGGGGAGGTACTGAAGCTTTCTTT. It yields the protein CASSPVPGGGTEAFF.